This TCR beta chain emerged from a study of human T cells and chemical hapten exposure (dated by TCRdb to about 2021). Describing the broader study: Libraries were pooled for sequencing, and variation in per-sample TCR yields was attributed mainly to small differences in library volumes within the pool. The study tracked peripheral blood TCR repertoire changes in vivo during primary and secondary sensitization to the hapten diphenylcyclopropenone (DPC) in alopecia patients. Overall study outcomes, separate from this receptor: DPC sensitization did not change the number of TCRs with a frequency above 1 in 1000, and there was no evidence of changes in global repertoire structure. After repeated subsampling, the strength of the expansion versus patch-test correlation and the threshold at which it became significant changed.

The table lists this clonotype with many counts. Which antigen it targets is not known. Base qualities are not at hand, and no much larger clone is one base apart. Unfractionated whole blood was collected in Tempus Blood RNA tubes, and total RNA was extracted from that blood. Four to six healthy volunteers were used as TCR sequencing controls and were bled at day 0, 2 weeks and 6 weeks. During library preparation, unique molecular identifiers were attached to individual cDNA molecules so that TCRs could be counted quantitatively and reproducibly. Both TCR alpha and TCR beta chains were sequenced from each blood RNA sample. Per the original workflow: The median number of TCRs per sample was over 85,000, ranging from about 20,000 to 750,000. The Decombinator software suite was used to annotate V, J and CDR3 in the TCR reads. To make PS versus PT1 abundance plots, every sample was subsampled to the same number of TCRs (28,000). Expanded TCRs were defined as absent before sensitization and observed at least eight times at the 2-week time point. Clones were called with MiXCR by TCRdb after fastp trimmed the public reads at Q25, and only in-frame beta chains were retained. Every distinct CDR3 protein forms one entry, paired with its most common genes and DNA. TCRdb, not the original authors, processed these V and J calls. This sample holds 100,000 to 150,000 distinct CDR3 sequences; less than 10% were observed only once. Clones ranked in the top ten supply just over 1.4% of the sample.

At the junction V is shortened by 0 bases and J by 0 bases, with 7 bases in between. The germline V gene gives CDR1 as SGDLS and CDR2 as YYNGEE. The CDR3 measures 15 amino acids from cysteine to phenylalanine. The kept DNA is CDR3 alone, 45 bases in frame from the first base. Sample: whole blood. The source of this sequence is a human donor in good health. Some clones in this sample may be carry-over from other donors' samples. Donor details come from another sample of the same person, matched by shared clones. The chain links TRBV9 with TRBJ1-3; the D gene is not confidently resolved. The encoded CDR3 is CASSVAVSSGNTIYF. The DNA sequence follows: TGTGCCAGCAGCGTAGCAGTCAGCTCTGGAAACACCATATATTTT.